The 18 T cell receptor beta chains presented below share a single source sample, sequenced in a study of beta chain features in type 1 diabetes. Study-wide points: Moderately but significantly shorter TCRB CDR3s were found in Type 1 diabetes patients in all four CD4+ subsets.

These receptors' antigens are unknown. Every isolated RNA sample was fully reverse transcribed, so sequencing captured expressed TCRB transcripts. The method was immunoSEQ multiplex PCR; TCRdb's version includes in-frame clones alone and lacks a portion of them. The sample contains fewer than 300,000 clones, approximately 10% of which appear only once. Sequencing used naive CD4+ T cells from blood. These TCRs come from a young man with type 1 diabetes.

This clone has just one count. DNA of the CDR3: TGTGCCAGCAGAGACAGCCCCACGAACACTGAAGCTTTCTTT. It encodes CASRDSPTNTEAFF. The chain combines TRBV6-5 with TRBJ1-1; the D gene is possibly TRBD1 (5 bases). CDR1 is MNHEY, CDR2 SVGAGI, per germline. The V end was cut by 6 bases, the J end by 1 base, with 12 bases between. CDR3 length equals 14 residues.

In its sample, this clone was seen a few times. The sample holds other DNA sequences that translate to the same CDR3. V gene TRBV9 combines with J gene TRBJ1-1; unclear D gene. Per the germline V gene, CDR1 is SGDLS and CDR2 is YYNGEE. The V end lost 1 base, the J end lost 1 base, and 8 bases lay between the germline ends. CDR3 length: 14 amino acids. The CDR3 spells CASSVSPGNTEAFF. The CDR3 nucleotides read TGTGCCAGCAGCGTAAGCCCGGGGAACACTGAAGCTTTCTTT.

The V gene is TRBV7-2, the J gene TRBJ2-3; maybe TRBD1 (6 bases). Trimming stripped 3 bases from V and 4 bases from J, with 11 bases between. Germline loops: CDR1 SGHTA, CDR2 FQGNSA. The CDR3 has 14 residues. CDR3 region: CASSLGAPPDTQYF. The CDR3 nucleotides read TGTGCCAGCAGCTTGGGGGCCCCGCCAGATACGCAGTATTTT.

This clone was found a few times. The chain carries TRBV29-1 and TRBJ1-5, with TRBD1 identical over 8 bases. CDR1 SQVTM and CDR2 ANQGSEA come from the germline V gene. The CDR3 runs to 13 residues. Trimming removed 7 bases from V and 2 bases from J; junction bases left unmatched: 4. This chain's CDR3 is CSAETGGNQPQHF. CDR3 nucleotides: TGCAGCGCCGAGACAGGGGGCAATCAGCCCCAGCATTTT.

V usage is TRBV18 and J usage is TRBJ2-3; D call uncertain. Germline V CDR1 and CDR2: KGHSH, LQKENI. The V end lost 1 base, the J end lost 2 bases, and 10 bases lay between the germline ends. The CDR3 totals 15 residues. CDR3 in amino acids: CASSPRPSNTDTQYF. The CDR3 bases are TGTGCCAGCTCACCACGGCCCAGTAACACAGATACGCAGTATTTT.

CDR3 loop: CASSPEVGVNFF. The CDR3 nucleotides are TGTGCCAGCAGCCCAGAGGTAGGGGTGAATTTCTTC. V gene TRBV9 combines with J gene TRBJ2-1; the D gene is possibly TRBD1 (5 bases). The V gene's germline CDR1 is SGDLS and CDR2 YYNGEE. The ends were cut back, 4 bases at V and 16 bases at J, with 18 bases in the middle. The CDR3 totals 12 residues.

This chain uses TRBV6-6 with TRBJ2-5; D remains unclear. From germline, CDR1 is MNHNY and CDR2 SVGAGI (reference sequence). Trimming shortened V by 6 bases and J by 5 bases, and 7 bases separated the two germline ends. There are 11 residues in the CDR3. The CDR3 here is CASSHSETQYF. CDR3 DNA sequence: TGTGCCAGCAGCCATAGTGAGACCCAGTACTTC.

V usage is TRBV5-4 and J usage is TRBJ2-7; 8 nucleotides align to TRBD1. Germline CDR1 reads SGHNT; CDR2 reads YYREEE (reference sequence). With V trimmed by 3 bases and J by 5 bases, 13 bases remained unmatched. This CDR3 has 16 amino acids. CDR3 protein: CASSSKRQDRVHEQYF. The CDR3 region has the DNA TGTGCCAGCAGCTCCAAAAGACAGGACAGGGTCCACGAGCAGTACTTC.

This clone showed up just a few times. The chain's CDR3 is CASSQGQLGQTQYF. CDR3 DNA sequence: TGTGCCAGCAGCCAGGGACAGCTGGGTCAGACCCAGTACTTC. The chain couples TRBV7-9 to TRBJ2-5, with 7 nucleotides matching TRBD1. Germline lookup yields CDR1 SEHNR and CDR2 FQNEAQ (reference sequence). The V and J ends lost 5 bases and 6 bases, in that order; junction bases with no gene match: 9. The CDR3 has 14 residues.

The CDR3 loop is CASSLEGWTYNEQFF. CDR3 coding DNA: TGCGCCAGCAGCTTGGAGGGGTGGACCTACAATGAGCAGTTCTTC. J is TRBJ2-1 and V is TRBV5-1, with a tentative D call TRBD1 (5 bases). The germline CDR1 and CDR2 sequences are SGHRS and YFSETQ. Deletions cut 0 bases from V and 2 bases from J, with 9 bases between. CDR3 length equals 15 residues.

The chain couples TRBV9 to TRBJ2-7, with D possibly matching TRBD1 (6 bases). This CDR3 is built from 14 residues. Germline V gene sequence: CDR1 SGDLS, CDR2 YYNGEE. Trimming removed 0 bases from V and 3 bases from J, with 10 bases in between. The CDR3 here is CASSVGVGGYEQYF. The CDR3 DNA sequence: TGTGCCAGCAGCGTAGGGGTAGGGGGCTACGAGCAGTACTTC.

This clone has only a few counts. The chain is built from TRBV5-1 and TRBJ2-1; D is undetermined. Germline assignment: CDR1 SGHRS and CDR2 YFSETQ. Trimming stripped 0 bases from V and 5 bases from J, with 9 bases between. This CDR3 spans 14 amino acids. Here the CDR3 DNA reads TGCGCCAGCAGCTTGGAGCGTGTTCACAATGAGCAGTTCTTC. Translated: CASSLERVHNEQFF.

The rearrangement uses TRBV15 and TRBJ2-5, with 8 bases that match TRBD2. Germline V gives CDR1 LNHNV, CDR2 YYDKDF (reference sequence). This CDR3 comprises 16 residues. Trimming removed 9 bases from V and 3 bases from J; junction bases left unmatched: 15. The CDR3 DNA sequence: TGTGCCACTACCATAGGGGTTAGCGGGGTAGAAGAGACCCAGTACTTC. It translates to CATTIGVSGVEETQYF.

On this clone itself: This sample includes further DNA sequences coding for the same CDR3. The CDR3 reads CASSPSGGSYNEQFF. The CDR3 DNA reads as TGTGCCAGCAGCCCTAGCGGGGGCTCCTACAATGAGCAGTTCTTC. The gene calls are TRBV9 and TRBJ2-1; TRBD2 matches at 10 bases. The CDR3 covers 15 residues. CDR1 and CDR2 (germline): SGDLS, YYNGEE. Losses at the gene ends were 4 bases for V and 0 bases for J; bases not matched to a gene: 1.

The chain uses TRBV30 and TRBJ1-4; TRBD1 might be the D (6 bases). This CDR3 contains 14 residues. Germline V gene data show CDR1 as GTSNPN and CDR2 as SVGIG (reference sequence). The V end was cut by 4 bases, the J end by 2 bases, with 11 bases between. The CDR3: CAWKQGTTNEKLFF. The CDR3 DNA reads as TGTGCCTGGAAACAGGGTACCACTAATGAAAAACTGTTTTTT.

The chain has TRBV29-1 and TRBJ2-7, with TRBD1 matching 8 bases. This CDR3 comprises 13 residues. Germline V gives CDR1 SQVTM, CDR2 ANQGSEA. After removal of 2 bases from V and 8 bases from J, the junction contained 8 bases not matched to a gene. The CDR3 is CSVEKPGQEKQYF. The CDR3 DNA reads TGCAGCGTTGAAAAGCCGGGACAGGAGAAGCAGTACTTC.

This clone was counted between two and nine times. Other DNA sequences in this specimen translate into the identical CDR3. The rearrangement uses TRBV20-1 and TRBJ2-5; the D is unclear. The germline CDR1 and CDR2 sequences are DFQATT and SNEGSKA (reference sequence). The V gene lost 2 bases and the J gene lost 5 bases, with 6 bases spanning the gap. The CDR3 covers 11 residues. CDR3 in DNA: TGCAGTGCTAGACCCTTGGAGACCCAGTACTTC. This translates into CSARPLETQYF.

This chain links TRBV6-4 with TRBJ1-5; a weak D match, TRBD1 (6 bases). The germline gives CDR1 MRHNA, CDR2 SNTAGT. Trimming pared 11 bases from V and 2 bases from J, leaving 13 bases between. The CDR3 is made up of 13 amino acids. This CDR3 is CAWEGDGNQPQHF. The CDR3 DNA reads as TGTGCCTGGGAGGGGGATGGCAATCAGCCCCAGCATTTT.